This TCR beta chain derives from a study of cytomegalovirus exposure and HLA in healthy donors. Amplification used 60 Vbeta primers and 13 Jbeta primers. Clones were read by immunoSEQ multiplex PCR, and TCRdb kept only the in-frame ones, dropping some. The data hold some 130,000 clones, with over 60% observed a single time. Germline CDR1 and CDR2: KGHSH and LQKENI. The CDR3 consists of 19 residues. Germline trimming cut 2 bases from V and 5 bases from J; bases unmatched to any gene: 17. Sequencing was done on a sample of PBMCs. This chain uses TRBV18 with TRBJ1-1; TRBD1 matches 10 bases. The sequence came from a young man in good health and CMV-seronegative. The CDR3 is CASSPVQQSGTGDGTEAFF. The CDR3 nucleotides are TGTGCCAGCTCACCAGTCCAGCAATCCGGGACAGGGGATGGGACTGAAGCTTTCTTT.